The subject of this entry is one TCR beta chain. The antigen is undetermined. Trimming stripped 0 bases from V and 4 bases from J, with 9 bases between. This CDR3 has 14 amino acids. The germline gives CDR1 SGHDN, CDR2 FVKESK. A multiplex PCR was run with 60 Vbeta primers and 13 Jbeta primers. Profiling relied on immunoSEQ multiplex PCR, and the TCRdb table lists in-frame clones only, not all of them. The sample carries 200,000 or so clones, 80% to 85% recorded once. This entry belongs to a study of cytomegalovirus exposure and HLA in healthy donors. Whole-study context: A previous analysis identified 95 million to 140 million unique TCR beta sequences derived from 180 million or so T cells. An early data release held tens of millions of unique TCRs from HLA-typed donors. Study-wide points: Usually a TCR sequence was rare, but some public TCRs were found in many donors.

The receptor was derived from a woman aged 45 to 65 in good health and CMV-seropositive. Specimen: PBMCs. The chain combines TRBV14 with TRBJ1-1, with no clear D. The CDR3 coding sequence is TGTGCCAGCAGCCAAGATGCCGGGTTCACTGAAGCTTTCTTT. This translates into CASSQDAGFTEAFF.